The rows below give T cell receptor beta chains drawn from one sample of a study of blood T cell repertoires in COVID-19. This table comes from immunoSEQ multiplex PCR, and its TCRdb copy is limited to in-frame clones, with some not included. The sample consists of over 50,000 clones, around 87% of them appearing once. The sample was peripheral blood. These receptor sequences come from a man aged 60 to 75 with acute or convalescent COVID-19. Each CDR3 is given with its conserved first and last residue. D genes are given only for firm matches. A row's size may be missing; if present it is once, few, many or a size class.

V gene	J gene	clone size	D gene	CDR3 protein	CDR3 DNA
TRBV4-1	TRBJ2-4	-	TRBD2	CASSQETVWLAGVGDGKNIQYF	TGCGCCAGCAGCCAAGAAACCGTGTGGCTAGCGGGGGTCGGTGACGGCAAAAACATTCAGTACTTC
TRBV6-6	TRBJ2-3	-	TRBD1	CASSKNRGREDTQYF	TGTGCCAGCAGTAAAAACAGGGGGCGTGAAGATACGCAGTATTTT
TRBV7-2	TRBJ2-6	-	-	CASSLPPGRGNSGANVLTF	TGTGCCAGCAGCTTGCCGCCGGGCAGGGGCAACTCTGGGGCCAACGTCCTGACTTTC
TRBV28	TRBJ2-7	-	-	CASSAQVSSYEQYF	TGTGCCAGCAGTGCACAGGTTTCCTCCTACGAGCAGTACTTC
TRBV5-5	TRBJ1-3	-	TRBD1	CASSSGTGASGNTIYF	TGTGCCAGCAGCTCCGGGACAGGGGCCTCTGGAAACACCATATATTTT
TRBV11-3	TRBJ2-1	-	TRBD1	CASSLIGGSEQFF	TGTGCCAGCAGCTTGATAGGGGGCTCTGAGCAGTTCTTC
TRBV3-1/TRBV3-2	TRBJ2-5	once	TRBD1	CASSPQGALQETQYF	TGTGCCAGCAGCCCACAGGGGGCCCTTCAAGAGACCCAGTACTTC
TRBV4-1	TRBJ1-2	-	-	CASSQDRTPRLPNYGYTF	TGCGCCAGCAGCCAAGATCGGACTCCACGTCTACCTAACTATGGCTACACCTTC
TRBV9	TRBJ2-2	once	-	CASRDGAGELFF	TGTGCCAGCAGAGACGGGGCCGGGGAGCTGTTTTTT
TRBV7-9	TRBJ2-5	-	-	CAALGQGRETQYF	TGTGCCGCGTTAGGGCAGGGGAGAGAGACCCAGTACTTC
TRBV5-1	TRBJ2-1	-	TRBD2	CASSPGLAVSYNEQFF	TGCGCCAGCAGCCCGGGACTAGCGGTCTCCTACAATGAGCAGTTCTTC
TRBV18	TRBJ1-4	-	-	CASSPSLGGRHEKLFF	TGTGCCAGCTCACCCTCGCTTGGGGGGAGGCATGAAAAACTGTTTTTT
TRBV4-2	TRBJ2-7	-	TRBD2	CASSQGTSGESYEQYF	TGTGCCAGCAGCCAAGGGACTAGCGGGGAATCCTACGAGCAGTACTTC
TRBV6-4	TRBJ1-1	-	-	CASRSEGGAATEAFF	TGTGCCAGCCGAAGTGAGGGGGGGGCGGCCACTGAAGCTTTCTTT
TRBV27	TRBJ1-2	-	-	CASRRAGSENYGYTF	TGTGCCAGCAGGCGCGCGGGCAGTGAAAACTATGGCTACACCTTC